Listed below are T cell receptor beta chains from one sample, sequenced in a study of regulatory T cells in long-lasting Graves disease. From the multiplex PCR reads, TCRdb called clonotypes with MiXCR, one entry per CDR3 protein. This sample has a few hundred thousand distinct CDR3 sequences; 12% occur once, and the top ten carry over 15%. The same data also went into a second study, on T cells in Graves' hyperthyroidism and ophthalmopathy.

The sample consisted of peripheral blood mononuclear cells (PBMCs), taken at new diagnosis, from a patient treated with antithyroid drugs. These receptors were obtained from a young woman with Graves disease. CDR3s include the opening cysteine and the closing phenylalanine or tryptophan. A D gene is named only where the DNA matches it firmly. Size is omitted from some rows. Given values are once, few, many or a class for expanded clones.

abundance | j_gene | v_gene | d_gene | CDR3aa | CDR3nt
few | TRBJ2-2 | TRBV27 | NA | CASSGRQNTGELFF | TGTGCCAGCAGCGGCCGGCAGAACACCGGGGAGCTGTTTTTT
many | TRBJ1-5 | TRBV7-9 | TRBD1 | CASSSQGAQPQHF | TGTGCCAGCAGCTCACAGGGGGCTCAGCCCCAGCATTTT
NA | TRBJ1-2 | TRBV4-3 | TRBD1 | CASSQFSGQGAYGYTF | TGCGCCAGCAGCCAATTCTCCGGACAGGGGGCCTATGGCTACACCTTC
NA | TRBJ2-2 | TRBV19 | TRBD1 | CASRGLRQGANTGELFF | TGTGCCAGTAGGGGCCTGAGACAGGGAGCGAACACCGGGGAGCTGTTTTTT
many | TRBJ2-1 | TRBV6-2/TRBV6-3 | TRBD2 | CASIRIAGSSYNEQFF | TGTGCCAGCATCCGAATAGCGGGGAGCTCCTACAATGAGCAGTTCTTC
once | TRBJ1-2 | TRBV10-3 | TRBD1 | CAISEPLTGAPDGYTF | TGTGCCATCAGTGAGCCACTAACAGGGGCCCCTGATGGCTACACCTTC
many | TRBJ2-2 | TRBV12-3/TRBV12-4 | NA | CASRLDGNTGELFF | TGTGCCAGCAGACTTGACGGGAACACCGGGGAGCTGTTTTTT
few | TRBJ1-6 | TRBV5-1 | NA | CASSFPDPLSTGNSPLHF | TGCGCCAGCAGCTTCCCGGACCCCCTCTCGACGGGTAATTCACCCCTCCACTTT
many | TRBJ1-2 | TRBV20-1 | NA | CSASLVGGYTF | TGCAGTGCTAGTTTGGTGGGTGGCTACACCTTC
many | TRBJ2-1 | TRBV27 | TRBD2 | CASSYGTSGRNEQFF | TGTGCCAGCAGCTATGGGACTAGCGGGAGGAATGAGCAGTTCTTC
NA | TRBJ1-2 | TRBV6-1 | TRBD1 | CASSPDRLNYGYTF | TGTGCCAGCAGCCCGGACAGGCTTAACTATGGCTACACCTTC
many | TRBJ1-2 | TRBV6-1 | NA | CASSRTENWGYTF | TGTGCCAGCAGCAGGACAGAGAATTGGGGCTACACCTTC
many | TRBJ2-3 | TRBV7-9 | NA | CASSPRTAWGTDTQYF | TGTGCCAGCAGCCCGCGGACGGCCTGGGGCACAGATACGCAGTATTTT
NA | TRBJ1-1 | TRBV5-1 | NA | CASEGGPRSEAFF | TGCGCCAGCGAAGGGGGGCCCCGGTCTGAAGCTTTCTTT
many | TRBJ1-1 | TRBV5-6 | TRBD1 | CASSWDRYEAFF | TGTGCCAGCAGTTGGGACAGATATGAAGCTTTCTTT
once | TRBJ1-4 | TRBV29-1 | NA | CSVEKPGEKLFF | TGCAGCGTTGAAAAGCCCGGCGAAAAACTGTTTTTT
many | TRBJ2-7 | TRBV28 | NA | CASSLEVRHHVQYF | TGTGCCAGCAGTCTCGAGGTCAGGCACCACGTGCAGTACTTC
many | TRBJ2-1 | TRBV20-1 | NA | CSARPFGGGIRYNEQFF | TGCAGTGCTAGACCCTTCGGGGGCGGGATAAGGTACAATGAGCAGTTCTTC
NA | TRBJ2-7 | TRBV20-1 | NA | CSALLPFVGYSYEQYF | TGCAGTGCTTTACTACCTTTTGTGGGATACTCCTACGAGCAGTACTTC
many | TRBJ2-3 | TRBV7-2 | TRBD2 | CASGLFAGGPDTQYF | TGTGCCAGCGGCCTTTTTGCGGGGGGGCCTGATACGCAGTATTTT
many | TRBJ1-1 | TRBV12-3/TRBV12-4 | NA | CASSSRSSSTEAFF | TGTGCCAGCAGTTCCAGGTCTAGCAGCACTGAAGCTTTCTTT
many | TRBJ1-1 | TRBV28 | TRBD1 | CASSLQGAEAFF | TGTGCCAGCAGTTTACAGGGGGCTGAAGCTTTCTTT
few | TRBJ1-1 | TRBV7-3 | TRBD1 | CASSLTGTGVGTNTEAFF | TGTGCCAGCAGCTTAACTGGGACAGGGGTGGGGACGAACACTGAAGCTTTCTTT
many | TRBJ2-3 | TRBV20-1 | TRBD2 | CSVSGLAGVPLTDTQYF | TGCAGTGTGTCCGGACTAGCGGGAGTACCCCTCACAGATACGCAGTATTTT
many | TRBJ1-1 | TRBV27 | TRBD1 | CASSPGTGRVNTEAFF | TGTGCCAGCAGTCCCGGGACAGGGAGGGTGAACACTGAAGCTTTCTTT
few | TRBJ1-2 | TRBV19 | TRBD1 | CASSRQDRGRIYGYTF | TGTGCCAGTAGCCGACAGGACAGGGGACGAATCTATGGCTACACCTTC